This T cell receptor (beta chain) was documented in a study of T cells in tumors after PD-1 blockade. Libraries were prepared by immunoSEQ multiplex PCR; TCRdb keeps only in-frame clonotypes and omits some of them. This sample has about 59,000 clones, with around 80% found just once. The CDR3 has 11 residues. Looked up from germline, CDR1 is DFQATT and CDR2 is SNEGSKA (reference sequence). V was clipped by 6 bases and J by 4 bases, with 7 bases between them. The chain joins TRBV20-1 to TRBJ1-3, with D unresolved. The sample here was PBMCs, taken before anti-PD-1 treatment. The receptor was derived from a human donor with basal cell carcinoma. CDR3 nucleotide sequence: TGCAGTGCCATCGTCGGAAACACCATATATTTT. Its translation is CSAIVGNTIYF.